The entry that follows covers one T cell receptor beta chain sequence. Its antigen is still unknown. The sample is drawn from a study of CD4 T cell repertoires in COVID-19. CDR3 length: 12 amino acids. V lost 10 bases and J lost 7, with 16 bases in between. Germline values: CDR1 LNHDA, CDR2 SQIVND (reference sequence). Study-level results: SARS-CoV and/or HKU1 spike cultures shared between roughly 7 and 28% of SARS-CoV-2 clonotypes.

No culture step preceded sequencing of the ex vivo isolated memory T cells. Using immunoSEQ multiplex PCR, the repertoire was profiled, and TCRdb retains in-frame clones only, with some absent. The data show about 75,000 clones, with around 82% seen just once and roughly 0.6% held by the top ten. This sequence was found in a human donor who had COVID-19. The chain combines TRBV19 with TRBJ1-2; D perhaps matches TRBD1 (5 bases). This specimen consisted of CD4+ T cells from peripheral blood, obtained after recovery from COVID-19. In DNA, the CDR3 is TGTGCCACTTCCGCCGGGACTTTTGGCTACACCTTC. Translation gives CATSAGTFGYTF.